The next 7 T cell receptor beta chains were all read from a single sample in a study of tissue T cells after allogeneic stem cell transplantation. The method was immunoSEQ multiplex PCR; TCRdb's version includes in-frame clones alone and lacks a portion of them. The sample lists approximately 6,200 clones, 46% occurring once. Time point meaning: mouse harvest day 7 after allogeneic transplant. The graft held 10^6 splenic CD5+ T cells and 10^7 T-cell-depleted bone marrow cells. What was sequenced was skin. These receptors came from a female BALB/c mouse given C57BL/6 T cells with graft-versus-host disease after an allogeneic hematopoietic cell transplant.

In regard to this clone: The genes are named according to mouse. Read coverage stops 1 residue before the CDR3 terminus; the germline J gene supplies the remainder. This chain connects TRBV31 to TRBJ1-3; D uncertain. Germline V gives CDR1 GKSSPN, CDR2 SITVG. Trimming pared 0 bases from V and 3 bases from J, leaving 9 bases between. CDR3 length equals 14 residues. CDR3 in amino acids: CAWSLEGGGNTLYF. CDR3 DNA (partial): TGTGCCTGGAGTCTAGAGGGAGGTGGAAATACGCTCTAT. The complete variable domain, with remaining parts taken from reference TRBV31 and TRBJ1-3, reads AQTIHQWPVAEIKAVGSPLSLGCTIKGKSSPNLYWYWQATGGTLQQLFYSITVGQVESVVQLNLSASRPKDDQFILSTEKLLLSHSGFYLCAWSLEGGGNTLYFGEGSRLIVV.

Regarding this clone: Germline and genes here are mouse. The sequence runs out 1 residue before the end of the CDR3; the remainder is reconstructed from the germline J gene. The rearrangement joins TRBV26 to TRBJ1-2; 10 bases agree with TRBD1. From germline, CDR1 is KGHPV and CDR2 FQNQEV (reference sequence). There are 14 residues in the CDR3. V lost 6 bases and J lost 3; bases outside the gene matches: 4. The CDR3 DNA, read in part, is TGTGCCAGCAGGTCCGGGACAGGGGACTCCGACTACACC. Its protein product is CASRSGTGDSDYT. The full CDR3 is CASRSGTGDSDYTF.

Only a few counts were recorded for this clone. Mouse germline and gene names are used. The CDR3 end is not reached by the read, which stops 1 residue before it; the germline J gene fills it in. The chain couples TRBV13-3 to TRBJ2-7; the match to TRBD2 covers 12 bases. Trimming removed 9 bases from V and 7 bases from J; junction bases left unmatched: 8. The CDR3 loop spans 13 amino acids. Per the germline V gene, CDR1 is NNHDY and CDR2 is SYVADS. The CDR3 spells CATRLGGRGEQYF. CDR3 DNA (partial): TGTGCCACCAGACTGGGGGGGCGCGGGGAACAGTAC.

For this clone: Gene names and germline match the mouse. The CDR3 goes on 1 residue after the read ends, and that part is filled in from the germline J gene. The chain joins TRBV26 to TRBJ1-3, with D maybe TRBD1 (6 bases). The germline V gene has CDR1 KGHPV and CDR2 FQNQEV (reference sequence). CDR3 length equals 15 residues. Trimming cost V 4 bases and J 0 bases, with 10 bases left between them. This CDR3 is CASSQGVPSGNTLYF. Incomplete CDR3 DNA: TGTGCCAGCAGTCAGGGGGTTCCTTCTGGAAATACGCTCTAT.

Worth noting for this clone: Gene names are the mouse ones. The CDR3 end lies 1 residue beyond the end of the read and is filled in from the germline J gene. The V gene is TRBV3, the J gene TRBJ1-4; 9 positions agree with TRBD1. Germline CDR1 SNHLY, CDR2 FYNGKV (reference sequence). V shed 4 bases, J shed 7 bases, and the junction held 10 bases outside the gene matches. This CDR3 has 16 residues. The CDR3 DNA, read in part, is TGTGCCAGCAGCTCCAGAGACAGGGGGGGAGTCGAAAGATTATTT. Amino acids: CASSSRDRGGVERLF. In full, the CDR3 is CASSSRDRGGVERLFF.

In this sample, this clone turned up once. The genes are named according to mouse. The read ends 1 residue early relative to the CDR3; the germline J gene fills the gap. The V and J genes are TRBV12-1 and TRBJ2-2; the match to TRBD2 covers 7 bases. This CDR3 comprises 15 residues. Germline values: CDR1 SGHSN, CDR2 HYEKVE. V lost 1 base to trimming and J lost 1 base; unmatched junction nucleotides: 2. The CDR3: CASSLGGVNTGQLYF. The DNA read from the CDR3 is TGTGCCAGCTCTCTGGGGGGGGTAAACACCGGGCAGCTCTAC.

Turning to this clone: Gene names and germline refer to mouse. The read halts 1 residue ahead of the CDR3 end, with the missing end drawn from the germline J gene. This sequence joins TRBV4 and TRBJ1-1, with a weak D call TRBD1 (5 bases). The length of the CDR3 is 12 residues. The germline V and J ends were trimmed by 3 bases and 6 bases, with 8 bases remaining between them. CDR1 is LGHDT and CDR2 is YNNKQL in the germline V gene (reference sequence). CDR3 region: CASSYRAAEVFF. The sequenced CDR3 bases are TGTGCCAGCAGCTACAGGGCGGCAGAAGTCTTC.